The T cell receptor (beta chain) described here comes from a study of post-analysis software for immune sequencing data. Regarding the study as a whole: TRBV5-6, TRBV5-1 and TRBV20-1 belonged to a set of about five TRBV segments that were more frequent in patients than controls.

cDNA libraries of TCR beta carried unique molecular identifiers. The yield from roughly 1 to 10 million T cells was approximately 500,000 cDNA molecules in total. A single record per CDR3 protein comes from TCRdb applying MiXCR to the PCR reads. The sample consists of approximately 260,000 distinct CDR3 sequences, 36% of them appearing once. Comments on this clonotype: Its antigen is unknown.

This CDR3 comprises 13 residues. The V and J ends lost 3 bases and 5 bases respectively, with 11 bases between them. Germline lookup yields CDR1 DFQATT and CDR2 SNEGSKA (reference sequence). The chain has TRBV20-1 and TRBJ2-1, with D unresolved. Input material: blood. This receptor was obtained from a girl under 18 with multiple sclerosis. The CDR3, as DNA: TGCAGTGCTAGGAGTGTCAAACACAATGAGCAGTTCTTC. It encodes CSARSVKHNEQFF.